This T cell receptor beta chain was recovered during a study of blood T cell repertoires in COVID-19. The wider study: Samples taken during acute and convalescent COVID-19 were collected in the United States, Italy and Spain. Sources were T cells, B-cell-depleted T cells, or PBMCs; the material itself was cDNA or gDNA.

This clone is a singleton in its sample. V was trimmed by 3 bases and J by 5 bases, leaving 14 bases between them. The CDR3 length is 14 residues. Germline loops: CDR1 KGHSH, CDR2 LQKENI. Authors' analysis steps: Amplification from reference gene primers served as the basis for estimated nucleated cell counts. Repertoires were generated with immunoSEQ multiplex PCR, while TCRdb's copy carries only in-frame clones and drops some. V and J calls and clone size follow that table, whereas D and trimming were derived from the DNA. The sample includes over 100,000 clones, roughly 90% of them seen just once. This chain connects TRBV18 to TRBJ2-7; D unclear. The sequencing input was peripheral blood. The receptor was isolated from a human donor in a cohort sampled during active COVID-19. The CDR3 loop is CASSPTQSGNEQYF. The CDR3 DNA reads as TGTGCCAGCTCACCTACCCAGTCAGGTAACGAGCAGTACTTC.